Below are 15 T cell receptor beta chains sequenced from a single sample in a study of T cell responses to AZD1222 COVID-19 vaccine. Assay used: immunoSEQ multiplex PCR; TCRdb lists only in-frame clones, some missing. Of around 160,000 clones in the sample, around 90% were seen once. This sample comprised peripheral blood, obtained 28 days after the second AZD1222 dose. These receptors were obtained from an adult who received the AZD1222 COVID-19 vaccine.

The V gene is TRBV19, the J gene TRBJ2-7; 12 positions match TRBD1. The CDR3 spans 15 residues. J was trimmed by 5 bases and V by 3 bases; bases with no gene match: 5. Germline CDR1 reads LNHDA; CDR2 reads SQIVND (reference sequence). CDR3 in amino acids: CASSMGQGARNEQYF. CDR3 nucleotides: TGTGCCAGTAGTATGGGACAGGGGGCAAGGAACGAGCAGTACTTC.

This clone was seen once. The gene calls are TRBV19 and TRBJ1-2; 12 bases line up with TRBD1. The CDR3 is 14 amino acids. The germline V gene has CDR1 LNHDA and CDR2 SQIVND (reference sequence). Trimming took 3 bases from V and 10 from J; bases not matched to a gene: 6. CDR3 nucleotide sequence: TGTGCCAGTAGTATTCCCGGGACAGGGGGCGACTACACCTTC. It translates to CASSIPGTGGDYTF.

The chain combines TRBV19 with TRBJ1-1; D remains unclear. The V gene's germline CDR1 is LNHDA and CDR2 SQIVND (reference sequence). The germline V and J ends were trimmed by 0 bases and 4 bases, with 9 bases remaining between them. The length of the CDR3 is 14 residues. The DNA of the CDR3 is TGTGCCAGTAGTATAGAGGGTGTCGGCACTGAAGCTTTCTTT. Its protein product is CASSIEGVGTEAFF.

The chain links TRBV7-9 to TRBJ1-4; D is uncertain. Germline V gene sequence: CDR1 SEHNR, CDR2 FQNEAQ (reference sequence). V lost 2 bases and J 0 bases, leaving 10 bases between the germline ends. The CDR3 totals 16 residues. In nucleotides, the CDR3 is TGTGCCAGCAGCTTAAATGGCCCGTCAACTAATGAAAAACTGTTTTTT. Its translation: CASSLNGPSTNEKLFF.

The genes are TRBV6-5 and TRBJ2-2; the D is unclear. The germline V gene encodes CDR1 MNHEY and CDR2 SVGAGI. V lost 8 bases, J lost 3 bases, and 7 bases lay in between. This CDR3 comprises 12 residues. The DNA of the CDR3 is TGTGCCAGCGGGGTCGACACCGGGGAGCTGTTTTTT. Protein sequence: CASGVDTGELFF.

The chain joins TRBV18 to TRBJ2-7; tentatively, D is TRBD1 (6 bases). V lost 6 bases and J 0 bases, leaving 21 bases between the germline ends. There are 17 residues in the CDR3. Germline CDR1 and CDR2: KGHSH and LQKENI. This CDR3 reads CASSPRGPGANSYEQYF. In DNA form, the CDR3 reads TGTGCCAGCTCCCCCCGGGGACCAGGGGCCAACTCCTACGAGCAGTACTTC.

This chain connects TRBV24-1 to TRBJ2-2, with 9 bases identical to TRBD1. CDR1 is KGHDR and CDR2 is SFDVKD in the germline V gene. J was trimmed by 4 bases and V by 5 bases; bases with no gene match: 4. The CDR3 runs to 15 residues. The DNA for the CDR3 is TGTGCCACCAGTGTGCGGGACAGGGTCACCGGGGAGCTGTTTTTT. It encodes CATSVRDRVTGELFF.

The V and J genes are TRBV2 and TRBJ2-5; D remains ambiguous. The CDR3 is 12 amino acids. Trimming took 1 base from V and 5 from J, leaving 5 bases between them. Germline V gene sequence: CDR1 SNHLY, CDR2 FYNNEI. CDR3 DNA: TGTGCCAGCAGTGAAGGGTACGAGACCCAGTACTTC. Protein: CASSEGYETQYF.

The CDR3: CASSIVAKGQPQHF. The DNA for the CDR3 is TGTGCCAGTAGTATAGTTGCTAAAGGTCAGCCCCAGCATTTT. The chain has TRBV19 and TRBJ1-5; D remains ambiguous. The CDR3 runs to 14 residues. From germline, CDR1 is LNHDA and CDR2 SQIVND (reference sequence). V was pared by 1 base and J by 6 bases, with 10 bases between. Supplemented by reference TRBV19 and TRBJ1-5, the full variable domain reads DGGITQSPKYLFRKEGQNVTLSCEQNLNHDAMYWYRQDPGQGLRLIYYSQIVNDFQKGDIAEGYSVSREKKESFPLTVTSAQKNPTAFYLCASSIVAKGQPQHFGDGTRLSIL.

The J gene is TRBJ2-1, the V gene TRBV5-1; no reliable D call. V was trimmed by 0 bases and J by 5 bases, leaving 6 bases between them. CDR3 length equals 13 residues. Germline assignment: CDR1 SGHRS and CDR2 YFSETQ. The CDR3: CASSLGGDNEQFF. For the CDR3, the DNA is TGCGCCAGCAGCTTGGGTGGGGACAATGAGCAGTTCTTC.

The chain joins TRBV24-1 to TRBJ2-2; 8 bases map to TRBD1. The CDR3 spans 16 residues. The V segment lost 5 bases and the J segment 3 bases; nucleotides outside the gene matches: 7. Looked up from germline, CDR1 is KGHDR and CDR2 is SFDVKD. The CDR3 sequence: CATSARTGWYTGELFF. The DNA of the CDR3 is TGTGCCACCAGTGCACGGACAGGGTGGTACACCGGGGAGCTGTTTTTT.

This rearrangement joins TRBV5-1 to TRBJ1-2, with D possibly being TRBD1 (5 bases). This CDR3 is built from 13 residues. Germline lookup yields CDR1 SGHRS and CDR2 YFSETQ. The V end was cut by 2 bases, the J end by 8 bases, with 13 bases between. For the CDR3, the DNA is TGCGCCAGCAGCTTAGGGCAGGGCTGGGGCTACACCTTC. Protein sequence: CASSLGQGWGYTF.

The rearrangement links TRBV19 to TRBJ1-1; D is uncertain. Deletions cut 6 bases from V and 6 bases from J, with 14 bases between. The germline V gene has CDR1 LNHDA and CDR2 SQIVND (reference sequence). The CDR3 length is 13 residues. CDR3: CASRPVGVPEAFF. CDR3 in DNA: TGTGCCAGTAGACCTGTGGGAGTCCCTGAAGCTTTCTTT.

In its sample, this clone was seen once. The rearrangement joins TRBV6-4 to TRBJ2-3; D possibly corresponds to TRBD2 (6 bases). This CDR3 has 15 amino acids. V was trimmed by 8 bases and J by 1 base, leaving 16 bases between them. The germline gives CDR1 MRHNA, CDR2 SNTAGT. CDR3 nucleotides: TGTGCCAGCGCGCCATCTAGCGATGGCACAGATACGCAGTATTTT. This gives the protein CASAPSSDGTDTQYF.

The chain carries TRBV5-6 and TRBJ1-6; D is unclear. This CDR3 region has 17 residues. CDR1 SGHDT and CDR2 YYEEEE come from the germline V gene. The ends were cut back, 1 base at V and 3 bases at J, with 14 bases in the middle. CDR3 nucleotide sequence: TGTGCCAGCAGCTTGCCCTCCCATGTCGTCTATAATTCACCCCTCCACTTT. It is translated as CASSLPSHVVYNSPLHF.